One and the same sample provided the 7 T cell receptor beta chains below, sequenced in a study of post-analysis software for immune sequencing data. Findings of the study overall: In patients, roughly five TRBV segments were more frequent than in controls, with TRBV5-6, TRBV5-1 and TRBV20-1 among them.

The TCR beta cDNA libraries carried unique molecular identifiers. MiXCR was run by TCRdb on the PCR reads, yielding one entry per CDR3 protein. The table has roughly 410,000 distinct CDR3 sequences, about a third seen once. Antigens for these TCRs are unknown. The sequencing sample was made of blood. The receptors shown here come from a girl aged 5-17 years with multiple sclerosis.

This clonotype has only a few counts. The chain has TRBV7-2 and TRBJ1-1, with D uncertain. CDR1 SGHTA and CDR2 FQGNSA come from the germline V gene. Trimming took 1 base from V and 1 from J, leaving 10 bases between them. The CDR3 spans 15 residues. CDR3 in amino acids: CASSLGPAGNTEAFF. CDR3 DNA sequence: TGTGCCAGCAGCTTAGGGCCGGCGGGGAACACTGAAGCTTTCTTT.

This clonotype came up once. This chain joins TRBV7-2 and TRBJ2-3; D gene unclear. V was trimmed by 4 bases and J by 0 bases, leaving 11 bases between them. Germline-derived CDR1 and CDR2 are SGHTA and FQGNSA. This CDR3 has 15 amino acids. The CDR3 nucleotides read TGTGCCAGCAGCTCCGGACGGATAAGCACAGATACGCAGTATTTT. Translation gives CASSSGRISTDTQYF.

This clonotype was seen only a few times. This chain uses TRBV29-1 with TRBJ1-4, with 7 positions matching TRBD1. With 4 bases clipped from V and 0 bases from J, the junction kept 17 bases outside the gene matches. Looked up from germline, CDR1 is SQVTM and CDR2 is ANQGSEA. The CDR3 has 19 amino acids. This CDR3 reads CSVVYRGQQDSATNEKLFF. CDR3 sequence (DNA): TGCAGCGTTGTATACAGGGGACAACAAGACTCTGCAACTAATGAAAAACTGTTTTTT.

This clonotype was seen a few times. This rearrangement joins TRBV7-2 to TRBJ2-3; possibly TRBD2 for D (6 bases). Germline loops: CDR1 SGHTA, CDR2 FQGNSA. There are 15 residues in the CDR3. The ends were cut back, 2 bases at V and 4 bases at J, with 13 bases in the middle. The CDR3, as DNA: TGTGCCAGCAGCTTAATAGCCGGGGGAGCAGATACGCAGTATTTT. Its protein is CASSLIAGGADTQYF.

This clonotype was counted ten times or more. The chain recombines TRBV4-3 with TRBJ1-6; D not resolved. The germline V and J ends were trimmed by 0 bases and 0 bases, with 6 bases remaining between them. The germline V gene has CDR1 LGHNA and CDR2 YSLEER. The CDR3 consists of 16 residues. This CDR3 is CASSQDGVSYNSPLHF. Here the CDR3 DNA reads TGCGCCAGCAGCCAAGACGGGGTCTCCTATAATTCACCCCTCCACTTT.

The chain uses TRBV24-1 and TRBJ2-3; 7 nucleotides align to TRBD1. V lost 4 bases, J lost 2 bases, and 11 bases stayed unmatched. The CDR3 has 17 amino acids. Germline CDR1 reads KGHDR; CDR2 reads SFDVKD. This CDR3 reads CATSDQSPGQTTDTQYF. The CDR3 DNA is TGTGCCACCAGTGACCAATCGCCGGGACAGACCACAGATACGCAGTATTTT.

This clonotype turned up a few times. The chain joins TRBV6-6 to TRBJ2-7; D could derive from TRBD1 or TRBD2 (5 bases each). Between the trimmed V and J ends, which lost 8 bases and 3 bases, there was a span of 11 bases. CDR1 is MNHNY and CDR2 is SVGAGI in the germline V gene (reference sequence). The CDR3 loop spans 12 amino acids. The CDR3 nucleotides are TGTGCCAGCGGGGACCCCAACTACGAGCAGTACTTC. This encodes CASGDPNYEQYF.